The sequence of this T cell receptor (beta chain) was determined in a study of identifying expanded T cells in peripheral blood. Findings of the study overall: Technical replicates showed around 1.2 changed clones; approximately two weeks 15 to 20; four weeks 19. Clone count variance between approximately 2-week samples rose with total template count.

As to this clone: Its specificity is unknown.

This CDR3 has 15 residues. Germline CDR1 and CDR2: ENHRY and SYGVKD. V lost 3 bases, J lost 1 base, and 13 bases lay in between. The protocol was immunoSEQ multiplex PCR, while the TCRdb copy is restricted to in-frame clones and leaves out a portion. The sample carries some 70,000 clones, roughly 88% recorded once. Sequenced sample: blood. This TCR derives from a person between 18 and 75 years old in good health. The V call is TRBV10-3, the J call TRBJ2-7; D gene ambiguous. DNA of the CDR3: TGTGCCATCAGTGACGGAGCCTCCATTTCCTACGAGCAGTACTTC. Its protein product is CAISDGASISYEQYF.